The 20 T cell receptor beta chains below all came from one sample that was sequenced in a study of T cell repertoires in cytomegalovirus infection. TCRdb processed the reads anew with MiXCR; each CDR3 protein has one entry. This table has about 700,000 distinct CDR3 sequences, 33% appearing once. These receptors are not linked to any known antigen. The sequenced sample was cultured PBMCs, obtained from culture after CMV antigen stimulation. Receptors originate from a human donor in good health (CMV status not recorded). Some clones in this sample may be carry-over from other donors' samples.

V gene TRBV6-1 combines with J gene TRBJ2-3; D uncertain. CDR3 length: 13 amino acids. CDR1 and CDR2 (germline): MNHNS, SASEGT. V was shortened by 3 bases and J by 4 bases, with 8 bases between the two germline ends. CDR3 protein: CASSEPAPDTQYF. The CDR3 bases are TGTGCCAGCAGTGAGCCCGCGCCAGATACGCAGTATTTT.

This chain connects TRBV20-1 to TRBJ1-2, with D possibly TRBD1 on 6 matching bases. Germline CDR1 is DFQATT and CDR2 is SNEGSKA (reference sequence). The CDR3 loop spans 13 amino acids. The V and J ends lost 5 bases and 4 bases respectively, with 14 bases between them. The CDR3 nucleotides are TGCAGTGCTGCGTACAGGGTGGCCTATGGCTACACCTTC. Protein product: CSAAYRVAYGYTF.

J is TRBJ1-6 and V is TRBV18; D might be TRBD1 (5 bases). The CDR3 consists of 13 residues. V shed 2 bases and J shed 14 bases, with 13 bases lying between them. Germline V gene lookup returns CDR1 KGHSH and CDR2 LQKENI. CDR3 sequence (DNA): TGTGCCAGCTCACCAGCGCAGGGTGACACCCTCCACTTT. Its protein is CASSPAQGDTLHF.

The V and J genes are TRBV2 and TRBJ1-1; possibly TRBD1 for D (5 bases). V lost 6 bases and J 7 bases, leaving 6 bases between the germline ends. The CDR3 length is 10 residues. Germline loops: CDR1 SNHLY, CDR2 FYNNEI. CDR3 DNA: TGTGCCAGCAGAGGGGTTGAAGCTTTCTTT. It specifies CASRGVEAFF.

This chain connects TRBV6-8 to TRBJ2-7; tentative D call: TRBD2 (7 bases). CDR3 size: 15 residues. Trimming removed 6 bases at V and 6 bases at J, with 21 bases between. Germline values: CDR1 MNHGY, CDR2 SAAAGT. The CDR3: CASSRGAGVKIEQYF. The CDR3 DNA reads TGTGCCAGCAGCCGGGGGGCGGGAGTGAAAATCGAGCAGTACTTC.

Many counts were recorded for this clonotype. The rearrangement uses TRBV7-2 and TRBJ2-1; maybe TRBD2 (5 bases). There are 16 residues in the CDR3. Per the germline V gene, CDR1 is SGHTA and CDR2 is FQGNSA. Trimming left V 5 bases short and J 0 bases short, with 14 bases between. This CDR3 is CASSLLAPRSYNEQFF. In DNA form, the CDR3 reads TGTGCCAGCAGCCTGCTAGCCCCTCGCTCCTACAATGAGCAGTTCTTC.

This chain connects TRBV19 to TRBJ1-2; weak D call: TRBD1 (5 bases). CDR1 LNHDA and CDR2 SQIVND come from the germline V gene (reference sequence). The CDR3 contains 13 residues. The germline V and J ends were trimmed by 10 bases and 8 bases, with 20 bases remaining between them. The CDR3 loop reads CATTRAGPWGYTF. The CDR3 bases are TGTGCCACCACCAGGGCCGGCCCCTGGGGCTACACCTTC.

This clonotype occurred a few times. V gene TRBV4-3 combines with J gene TRBJ2-1; D remains unclear. CDR1 is LGHNA and CDR2 is YSLEER in the germline V gene. The germline V and J ends were trimmed by 0 bases and 9 bases, with 12 bases remaining between them. The CDR3 is 14 amino acids. Here the CDR3 reads CASSQDLRKGEQFF. CDR3 in DNA: TGCGCCAGCAGCCAAGATTTGAGGAAGGGTGAGCAGTTCTTC.

This clonotype has at least ten counts. The genes are TRBV7-2 and TRBJ1-1; TRBD1 agrees at 9 bases. CDR1 and CDR2 from the germline V gene are SGHTA and FQGNSA. V shed 3 bases, J shed 3 bases, and the junction held 5 bases outside the gene matches. The CDR3 totals 15 residues. The CDR3 DNA reads as TGTGCCAGCAGCTTCACAGGGGGCGCCCACACTGAAGCTTTCTTT. Its protein product is CASSFTGGAHTEAFF.

About this clonotype itself: The junction differs from germline at one of its ends, possibly a read error. The chain joins TRBV6-6 to TRBJ1-2, with unresolved D. This CDR3 contains 14 residues. The germline CDR1 and CDR2 sequences are MNHNY and SVGAGI (reference sequence). The CDR3 is CASNYGPPSGGYTF. The DNA for the CDR3 is TGTGCCAGCAATTACGGCCCACCCTCGGGTGGCTACACCTTC.

As DNA, the CDR3 is TGTGCCAGCAGCCGTTTCGGGATGGCGACAGATACGCAGTATTTT. This translates into CASSRFGMATDTQYF. V usage is TRBV7-9 and J usage is TRBJ2-3, with D perhaps matching TRBD2 (5 bases). V was shortened by 5 bases and J by 3 bases, with 15 bases between the two germline ends. Germline V gene lookup returns CDR1 SEHNR and CDR2 FQNEAQ (reference sequence). The CDR3 covers 15 residues.

As concerns this clonotype: Being one base from a much bigger clone, this may be a read error. The rearrangement uses TRBV7-2 and TRBJ2-1; TRBD1 might be the D (6 bases). Germline values: CDR1 SGHTA, CDR2 FQGNSA. The CDR3 runs to 14 residues. CDR3 sequence (DNA): TGTGCCAGCAGCTCAAGGCAGGGGAACAATGAGCGGTTCTTC. It encodes CASSSRQGNNERFF.

This chain uses TRBV2 with TRBJ2-1; TRBD2 matches 7 bases. V shed 7 bases, J shed 2 bases, and the junction held 8 bases outside the gene matches. The CDR3 spans 15 residues. Germline CDR1 reads SNHLY; CDR2 reads FYNNEI. The CDR3 DNA reads as TGTGCCAGCAAAATGCGGGAGTATCCCTACAATGAGCAGTTCTTC. Amino acids: CASKMREYPYNEQFF.

V usage is TRBV7-9 and J usage is TRBJ2-3; 11 bases match TRBD2. This CDR3 spans 17 amino acids. Trimming cost V 2 bases and J 2 bases; bases outside gene matches: 6. Germline CDR1 is SEHNR and CDR2 is FQNEAQ (reference sequence). CDR3 loop: CASSLPKTSGTTDTQYF. CDR3 DNA sequence: TGTGCCAGCAGCTTACCCAAGACTAGCGGGACCACAGATACGCAGTATTTT.

CDR3 loop: CASSPLARSGTQYF. The CDR3 DNA reads as TGTGCCAGCAGCCCCTTAGCGCGATCAGGGACGCAGTATTTT. The chain couples TRBV7-2 to TRBJ2-3; D possibly uses TRBD1 or TRBD2 (5 bases each). The CDR3 length is 14 residues. Germline V lookup: CDR1 SGHTA, CDR2 FQGNSA. V was cut by 5 bases and J by 9 bases, with 18 bases left in between.

This clonotype occurred a few times. The chain carries TRBV7-9 and TRBJ2-1; 10 bases map to TRBD2. V dropped 5 bases and J dropped 9; count of bases not matched to a gene: 10. Germline V gives CDR1 SEHNR, CDR2 FQNEAQ (reference sequence). The CDR3 runs to 15 residues. CDR3 DNA sequence: TGTGCCAGCAGCGAAACGGGACTAGCGTGGGCTGAGCAGTTCTTC. This gives the protein CASSETGLAWAEQFF.

This sequence joins TRBV4-3 and TRBJ1-2; D uncertain. Germline CDR1 LGHNA, CDR2 YSLEER. The CDR3 totals 12 residues. V was trimmed by 3 bases and J by 13 bases, leaving 15 bases between them. The CDR3 reads CASSHYPLVRTF. The CDR3 coding sequence is TGCGCCAGCAGCCACTATCCGCTTGTACGCACCTTC.

In this sample, this clonotype turned up once. This chain links TRBV5-4 with TRBJ2-5, with TRBD2 identical over 9 bases. Unmatched junction bases numbered 4, after V lost 0 bases and J lost 4 bases. The length of the CDR3 is 15 residues. Per germline, CDR1 SGHNT and CDR2 YYREEE (reference sequence). In DNA form, the CDR3 reads TGTGCCAGCAGCTTGGGGACTAGCGCCCTAGAGACCCAGTACTTC. Amino acids: CASSLGTSALETQYF.

The chain joins TRBV20-1 to TRBJ2-1; TRBD2 is a possible D gene (5 bases). V lost 0 bases and J lost 0, with 9 bases in between. CDR3 length: 15 amino acids. CDR1 DFQATT and CDR2 SNEGSKA come from the germline V gene (reference sequence). CDR3: CSARDWRSSYNEQFF. CDR3 in DNA: TGCAGTGCTAGAGACTGGAGGAGCTCCTACAATGAGCAGTTCTTC.

This chain links TRBV5-5 with TRBJ1-4; 9 nucleotides align to TRBD1. This CDR3 is built from 18 residues. CDR1 SGHKS and CDR2 YYEKEE come from the germline V gene (reference sequence). V gave up 8 bases and J gave up 0 bases; unmatched junction bases: 14. The CDR3 region has the DNA TGTGCCAGTGGAGTAACAGGGGGCGCCCCGACAACTAATGAAAAACTGTTTTTT. Translation: CASGVTGGAPTTNEKLFF.